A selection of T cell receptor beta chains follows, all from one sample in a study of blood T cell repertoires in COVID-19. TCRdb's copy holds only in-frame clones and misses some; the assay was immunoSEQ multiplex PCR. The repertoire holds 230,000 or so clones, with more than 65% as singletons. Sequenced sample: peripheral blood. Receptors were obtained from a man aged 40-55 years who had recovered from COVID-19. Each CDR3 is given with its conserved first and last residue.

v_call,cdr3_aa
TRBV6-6,CASSYSWTVNTSPLHF
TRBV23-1,CASSRDTSYEQYF
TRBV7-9,CASSLGQGADTQYF
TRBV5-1,CASSRDRGESPINEQYF
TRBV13,CASSILTGISSEAFF
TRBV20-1,CSASGLAISDTQYF
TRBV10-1,CASSVPRQVRELFF
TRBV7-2,CASSPPLSGSASYEQYF
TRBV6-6,CASSLKPGAKSNQPQHF
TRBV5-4,CASSSLGTGTWEQYF
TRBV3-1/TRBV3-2,CASSLNPGQGFYGYTF
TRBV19,CASRRTGGVNSPLHF
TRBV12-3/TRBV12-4,CASSTGTRQPQHF
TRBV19,CASSIVIAGGLYNEQFF
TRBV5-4,CASSAGWGRGVNTGELFF
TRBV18,CASSPRSYNSPLHF
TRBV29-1,CSVGSGDLVDEQYF
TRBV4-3,CASSQEGTGGGYEQYF
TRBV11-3,CASSRTVNTEAFF
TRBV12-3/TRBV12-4,CASSLQGISGYTF
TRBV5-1,CASSRGGSGGAFEQYF
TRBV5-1,CASSLFATAGNEQFF
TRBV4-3,CASSQDASGSINEQFF
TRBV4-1,CASSRPGLAGGPLYADTQYF
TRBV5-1,CASSLVGTGTGTQYF
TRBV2,CASSEDVWTGGYGYTF
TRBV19,CASSRSGGYNEQFF
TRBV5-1,CASSSGNGNQPQHF
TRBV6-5,CASTERGYEKLFF
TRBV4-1,CASRQDSYTGELFF
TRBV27,CASSLELAGVGEQFF
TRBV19,CASSPALARAQYF
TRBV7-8,CASSLNRLTGEQYF